This is a list of T cell receptor beta chains from one sample in a study of T-cell reconstitution after alpha-beta-depleted transplantation in children. TCRdb recomputed calls from the PCR reads with MiXCR, one row per CDR3 protein. The table lists more than 15,000 distinct CDR3 sequences, roughly 12% of them singletons. The sample consisted of PBMCs, mostly from graft donor cells, taken 180 days after TCRalphabeta/CD19-depleted stem cell transplant. These receptors all come from a boy under two years old who had a stem cell transplant for Wiskott-Aldrich syndrome, so the T cells may come from the graft donor. Both conserved end residues are part of each CDR3. The D gene is left open where the match is weak.

CASSTRGRVYEQYF | TRBV4-2 | TRBD1 | TRBJ2-7
CASSEESVNTEAFF | TRBV2 | NA | TRBJ1-1
CATSPDYHYNEQFF | TRBV15 | NA | TRBJ2-1
CSARTDLRNEQFF | TRBV29-1 | NA | TRBJ2-1
CASSVLAGGPSDTQYF | TRBV7-6 | TRBD2 | TRBJ2-3
CASSLARGGREFF | TRBV7-2 | TRBD2 | TRBJ2-1
CASSSQSSGQYNEQFF | TRBV4-1 | TRBD2 | TRBJ2-1
CASRRVATDTQYF | TRBV28 | NA | TRBJ2-3
CASSQDEGVGREQYF | TRBV4-3 | NA | TRBJ2-7
CASSPYTGELFF | TRBV28 | NA | TRBJ2-2
CASRLGENTEAFF | TRBV3-1 | NA | TRBJ1-1
CASSLVLGEAFF | TRBV7-9 | NA | TRBJ1-1
CASSKGTAALGYTF | TRBV5-4 | TRBD1 | TRBJ1-2
CASSAPGHSHSGANVLTF | TRBV12-3/TRBV12-4 | NA | TRBJ2-6
CASSRVTVDNEQFF | TRBV28 | NA | TRBJ2-1
CASSQKGGEGQPQHF | TRBV4-2 | NA | TRBJ1-5
CASSLGQAATNEKLFF | TRBV5-1 | NA | TRBJ1-4
CASSLGTSGNNEQFF | TRBV28 | TRBD2 | TRBJ2-1
CSAREAGAGGNTIYF | TRBV20-1 | NA | TRBJ1-3
CASSFFSSEHEQFF | TRBV7-9 | NA | TRBJ2-1
CSVVFPGVNIQYF | TRBV29-1 | NA | TRBJ2-4
CASSQAGGEGTQYF | TRBV5-1 | TRBD2 | TRBJ2-5
CASRPPGLAGGDAETQYF | TRBV25-1 | TRBD2 | TRBJ2-5
CSVVSVMETQYF | TRBV29-1 | NA | TRBJ2-5
CASSFFGTVRNSPLHF | TRBV5-6 | TRBD1 | TRBJ1-6
CASIDRGRSGYTF | TRBV6-5 | TRBD1 | TRBJ1-2
CASSQSRASGRFIVFF | TRBV14 | TRBD2 | TRBJ2-1
CASSPTLTSRGFPYNEQFF | TRBV5-1 | NA | TRBJ2-1
CSVLQGGAGANVLTF | TRBV29-1 | NA | TRBJ2-6
CASSSQGRHDTQYF | TRBV5-6 | NA | TRBJ2-3
CASSLTRGTDTQYF | TRBV5-1 | NA | TRBJ2-3